This entry lists 27 T cell receptor beta chains sequenced from one sample in a study of blood T cell repertoires in COVID-19 (dated by TCRdb to 2019 to 2021). The library was obtained by the immunoSEQ multiplex PCR assay. TCRdb stores this immuneACCESS table with in-frame sequences only. Part of the clones is absent; in the studies checked, under half of the shortfall reflects unresolved V genes, and no reason is known for the rest. This sample holds around 290,000 clones; 85% to 90% were observed only once. About 4.6% of the sample is held by the ten biggest clonotypes. Specimen: peripheral blood. The receptors here all came from a middle-aged man with acute or convalescent COVID-19.

The chain has TRBV20-1 and TRBJ2-2; D not resolved. Germline values: CDR1 DFQATT, CDR2 SNEGSKA (reference sequence). The CDR3 is 11 amino acids. Deletions cut 3 bases from V and 11 bases from J, with 10 bases between. The CDR3 protein is CSARGFGELFF. CDR3 DNA: TGCAGTGCTAGGGGCTTCGGAGAGCTGTTTTTT.

V usage is TRBV29-1 and J usage is TRBJ2-7; D may be TRBD1 (5 bases). The CDR3 has 13 amino acids. Germline CDR1 SQVTM, CDR2 ANQGSEA. V shed 6 bases and J shed 0 bases, with 12 bases lying between them. This CDR3 reads CSVRTLSSYEQYF. CDR3 DNA sequence: TGCAGCGTCAGGACATTGAGCTCCTACGAGCAGTACTTC.

This clone was seen a single time. The chain employs TRBV30 and TRBJ1-2; maybe TRBD1 (5 bases). Germline CDR1 GTSNPN, CDR2 SVGIG (reference sequence). Between the trimmed V and J ends, which lost 2 bases and 8 bases, there was a span of 15 bases. The CDR3 loop spans 13 amino acids. CDR3 loop: CAWSQGNNRGYTF. The DNA of the CDR3 is TGTGCCTGGAGTCAGGGAAACAACCGAGGCTACACCTTC.

This clone appeared once. The rearrangement joins TRBV11-1 to TRBJ2-3; D uncertain. The CDR3 sequence is 13 residues long. CDR1 and CDR2 from the germline V gene are SGHAT and FQDESV (reference sequence). V was cut by 3 bases and J by 10 bases, with 14 bases left in between. CDR3 in DNA: TGTGCCAGCAGCTTCCCAATGGGCCGCCCGCAGTATTTT. Residues: CASSFPMGRPQYF.

The V and J genes are TRBV5-5 and TRBJ1-6; 9 positions match TRBD1. Germline CDR1 is SGHKS and CDR2 is YYEKEE (reference sequence). V shed 4 bases, J shed 7 bases, and the junction held 6 bases outside the gene matches. This CDR3 comprises 15 residues. CDR3 bases: TGTGCCAGCAGCCAACAGGGGGCAAGCAATTCACCCCTCCACTTT. Translated, it gives CASSQQGASNSPLHF. Based on the CDR3 plus reference TRBV5-5 and TRBJ1-6, the full variable domain is DAGVTQSPTHLIKTRGQQVTLRCSPISGHKSVSWYQQVLGQGPQFIFQYYEKEERGRGNFPDRFSARQFPNYSSELNVNALLLGDSALYLCASSQQGASNSPLHFGNGTRLTVT.

This rearrangement joins TRBV27 to TRBJ1-1, with 8 positions matching TRBD1. The CDR3 spans 15 residues. V gave up 4 bases and J gave up 6 bases; unmatched junction bases: 10. CDR1 is MNHEY and CDR2 is SMNVEV in the germline V gene (reference sequence). CDR3 DNA sequence: TGTGCCAGCAGTTATAACAGGGGGGCCTGGGCTGAAGCTTTCTTT. It translates to CASSYNRGAWAEAFF.

The J gene is TRBJ2-4, the V gene TRBV5-1, with D tentatively TRBD1 (5 bases). Germline loops: CDR1 SGHRS, CDR2 YFSETQ. Trimming shortened V by 4 bases and J by 3 bases, and 14 bases separated the two germline ends. CDR3 length equals 15 residues. The CDR3 nucleotides are TGCGCCAGCAGCCTTGGTGCAGGGAACAAAAACATTCAGTACTTC. Protein: CASSLGAGNKNIQYF.

The chain joins TRBV25-1 to TRBJ2-1; 9 bases fit TRBD2. This CDR3 is 14 amino acids long. Germline V lookup: CDR1 MGHDK, CDR2 SYGVNS. With 10 bases clipped from V and 11 bases from J, the junction kept 15 bases outside the gene matches. The CDR3 bases are TGTGCCACCCAATCGGGCGGGGGGGCCCTACAGCAGTTCTTC. This encodes CATQSGGGALQQFF.

This chain joins TRBV7-9 and TRBJ2-7; D might be TRBD2 (5 bases). CDR1 is SEHNR, CDR2 FQNEAQ, per germline (reference sequence). The CDR3 has 14 amino acids. Trimming shortened V by 6 bases and J by 0 bases, and 12 bases separated the two germline ends. The CDR3 nucleotides are TGTGCCAGCAGTTACACCGGGATCTCCTACGAGCAGTACTTC. Translation: CASSYTGISYEQYF.

This CDR3 is CASSPNLNTEAFF. CDR3 bases: TGCGCCAGCAGCCCTAACCTGAACACTGAAGCTTTCTTT. The J gene is TRBJ1-1, the V gene TRBV5-1; D is ambiguous. This CDR3 is built from 13 residues. Germline CDR1 is SGHRS and CDR2 is YFSETQ. V was clipped by 4 bases and J by 0 bases, with 7 bases between them.

The V gene is TRBV7-9, the J gene TRBJ2-2, with D unresolved. The germline CDR1 and CDR2 sequences are SEHNR and FQNEAQ (reference sequence). The CDR3 has 13 amino acids. Trimming stripped 5 bases from V and 4 bases from J, with 8 bases between. The CDR3 is CASSPTVTGELFF. In DNA form, the CDR3 reads TGTGCCAGCAGCCCTACTGTCACCGGGGAGCTGTTTTTT.

The J gene is TRBJ2-1, the V gene TRBV10-3; possible D gene TRBD2, 6 bases. V was trimmed by 2 bases and J by 1 base, leaving 12 bases between them. Per germline, CDR1 ENHRY and CDR2 SYGVKD. The CDR3 totals 16 residues. The CDR3 loop is CAISENRRGSYNEQFF. Here the CDR3 DNA reads TGTGCCATCAGTGAGAATCGGCGGGGTTCCTACAATGAGCAGTTCTTC.

This sequence joins TRBV6-5 and TRBJ1-5, with 7 bases fitting TRBD1. The CDR3 covers 14 residues. The junction had 4 bases not matched to a gene; V was cut back by 4 bases and J by 4 bases. In germline, CDR1 is MNHEY, CDR2 SVGAGI. The CDR3 region has the DNA TGTGCCAGCAGTTCGACAGGGCCGAATCAGCCCCAGCATTTT. Translating it yields CASSSTGPNQPQHF.

The V and J genes are TRBV7-6 and TRBJ2-5, with D maybe TRBD1 (6 bases). The germline CDR1 and CDR2 sequences are SGHVS and FNYEAQ. The CDR3 is 14 amino acids. Trimming cost V 5 bases and J 7 bases, with 17 bases left between them. CDR3 nucleotide sequence: TGTGCCAGCAGCCCCGGGACATCCGCCATGACCCAGTACTTC. Its translation: CASSPGTSAMTQYF.

This chain connects TRBV10-3 to TRBJ1-2; TRBD1 might be the D (6 bases). Germline V gene sequence: CDR1 ENHRY, CDR2 SYGVKD. V lost 5 bases and J 4 bases, leaving 17 bases between the germline ends. This CDR3 spans 15 amino acids. CDR3 region: CAISSSGVSIYGYTF. The CDR3 DNA is TGTGCCATCAGTTCATCAGGGGTTTCCATCTATGGCTACACCTTC.

The CDR3 coding sequence is TGTGCCAGCAGCCGACTAGCGGGGGAAAACACCGGGGAGCTGTTTTTT. Residues: CASSRLAGENTGELFF. The chain employs TRBV5-6 and TRBJ2-2; 12 positions agree with TRBD2. This CDR3 has 16 amino acids. The ends lost 4 bases at V and 2 bases at J; junction bases unmatched: 3. From germline, CDR1 is SGHDT and CDR2 YYEEEE.

The chain couples TRBV28 to TRBJ1-4, with D perhaps matching TRBD1 (6 bases). This CDR3 spans 15 amino acids. Germline V gene data show CDR1 as MDHEN and CDR2 as SYDVKM. V lost 7 bases and J 0 bases, leaving 12 bases between the germline ends. CDR3 nucleotide sequence: TGTGCCAGCAATGGGGGGGCGGCAACTAATGAAAAACTGTTTTTT. This encodes CASNGGAATNEKLFF.

CDR3 loop: CASSLGTGVENQPQHF. DNA for the CDR3: TGTGCCAGCAGCTTAGGGACAGGGGTCGAAAATCAGCCCCAGCATTTT. The chain carries TRBV7-2 and TRBJ1-5; 9 nucleotides agree with TRBD1. The germline V gene encodes CDR1 SGHTA and CDR2 FQGNSA. The CDR3 sequence is 16 residues long. J was trimmed by 4 bases and V by 1 base; bases with no gene match: 5.

The V call is TRBV29-1, the J call TRBJ1-1, with 9 bases lining up with TRBD1. CDR1 is SQVTM and CDR2 is ANQGSEA in the germline V gene. Trimming at V came to 5 bases and at J to 5 bases, leaving 3 bases not matched to a gene. CDR3 length equals 12 residues. The CDR3 protein is CSVWTGETEAFF. The CDR3 DNA follows: TGCAGCGTTTGGACAGGGGAGACTGAAGCTTTCTTT.

CDR3 amino acids: CSASTGTGGFSNQPQHF. The CDR3 DNA follows: TGCAGTGCTAGTACGGGGACAGGGGGCTTTAGCAATCAGCCCCAGCATTTT. The chain uses TRBV20-1 and TRBJ1-5, with 12 bases that match TRBD1. Trimming cost V 3 bases and J 0 bases; bases outside gene matches: 6. The germline V gene has CDR1 DFQATT and CDR2 SNEGSKA (reference sequence). The CDR3 consists of 17 residues.

This chain connects TRBV5-1 to TRBJ2-7; TRBD2 is a possible D gene (7 bases). In germline, CDR1 is SGHRS, CDR2 YFSETQ. The CDR3 has 18 amino acids. The V end lost 3 bases, the J end lost 2 bases, and 24 bases lay between the germline ends. The CDR3, as DNA: TGCGCCAGCAGCTGGGGGACGATCGGGCGGGGGCGTACCTACGAGCAGTACTTC. Translation: CASSWGTIGRGRTYEQYF.

In its sample, this clone was seen once. V is TRBV11-2 and J is TRBJ2-3, with 11 bases matching TRBD2. V trimming: 4 bases; J trimming: 3 bases; junction bases outside the gene matches: 3. The CDR3 extends over 15 amino acids. The germline CDR1 and CDR2 sequences are SGHAT and FQNNGV. The chain's CDR3 is CASSSGLAATDTQYF. DNA for the CDR3: TGTGCCAGCAGCTCGGGACTAGCGGCAACAGATACGCAGTATTTT.

The chain couples TRBV12-5 to TRBJ2-7; 10 bases line up with TRBD1. Germline CDR1 reads LGHNT; CDR2 reads FRNRAP. V shed 5 bases, J shed 7 bases, and the junction held 8 bases outside the gene matches. The CDR3 length is 14 residues. CDR3 DNA: TGTGCTAGTGGTCCCAGACAGGGGGCGTTTGAGCAGTACTTC. This translates into CASGPRQGAFEQYF.

The chain links TRBV5-1 to TRBJ2-1; TRBD1 matches at 8 bases. This CDR3 has 15 residues. V shed 4 bases, J shed 0 bases, and the junction held 3 bases outside the gene matches. The germline gives CDR1 SGHRS, CDR2 YFSETQ. CDR3 DNA sequence: TGCGCCAGCAGCGGACAGGGTAGCTCCTACAATGAGCAGTTCTTC. Translated: CASSGQGSSYNEQFF.

This chain links TRBV12-5 with TRBJ1-2; D ambiguous. V lost 3 bases to trimming and J lost 7 bases, with 15 bases between them. The CDR3 extends over 14 amino acids. Germline V gene sequence: CDR1 LGHNT, CDR2 FRNRAP. CDR3 in DNA: TGTGCTAGTGGTTTCCCCGCCGAGAGTGGTGGCTACACCTTC. Its protein product is CASGFPAESGGYTF.

The chain recombines TRBV4-1 with TRBJ1-1; D uncertain. The germline gives CDR1 MGHRA, CDR2 YSYEKL. There are 16 residues in the CDR3. V was cut by 0 bases and J by 0 bases, with 11 bases left in between. CDR3 sequence reads: CASSQDRAAVNTEAFF. The CDR3 coding sequence is TGCGCCAGCAGCCAAGATCGAGCAGCGGTGAACACTGAAGCTTTCTTT.

The genes are TRBV9 and TRBJ1-2, with a tentative D call TRBD1 (6 bases). CDR1 is SGDLS and CDR2 is YYNGEE in the germline V gene. V was pared by 3 bases and J by 4 bases, with 16 bases between. The CDR3 is 15 residues long. The CDR3 sequence: CASSASTGLGYGYTF. CDR3 DNA: TGTGCCAGCAGCGCATCGACAGGTCTCGGCTATGGCTACACCTTC.